This T cell receptor (beta chain) was sequenced in a study of yellow fever vaccine responses in identical twins. CDR1 is MNHEY, CDR2 SVGEGT, per germline. This CDR3 is built from 15 residues. With 0 bases clipped from V and 6 bases from J, the junction kept 4 bases outside the gene matches. Findings of the study overall: Vaccine T cell responses of twins reportedly seemed partly convergent and partly personalized.

TCRdb re-analysed the RT-PCR reads in MiXCR, keeping a single row per CDR3 protein. The sample has about 2,800 distinct CDR3 sequences, 90% seen once. This clonotype was recorded once. The antigen remains undetermined. This specimen consisted of T cells from blood (PBMCs), unsorted or a sorted subset (not recorded which), obtained before or after yellow fever vaccination (not recorded which). This TCR derives from a female donor who received the yellow fever vaccine. The chain recombines TRBV6-2 or TRBV6-3 with TRBJ2-7; 11 positions agree with TRBD2. CDR3 loop: CASSYSTSGKFEQYF. The CDR3 coding sequence is TGTGCCAGCAGTTACTCGACTAGCGGGAAATTCGAGCAGTACTTC.